The 16 T cell receptor beta chains below were found in one sample sequenced in a study of blood T cell repertoires in COVID-19 (dated by TCRdb to 2018 to 2021). Library method: the immunoSEQ multiplex PCR assay. TCRdb re-hosts the immuneACCESS table, in-frame sequences only. Its copies lack some clones; in the studies checked, an unresolved V gene accounts for under half of them, and the cause for the rest is not known. The sample table records 390,000 or so clones; just under 90% of these occur just once. Clones ranked in the top ten supply about 10% of the sample. Sequenced sample: PBMCs or T cells enriched from blood (not recorded which). The receptors were sampled from a woman between 50 and 59 years old who had recovered from COVID-19.

The genes are TRBV30 and TRBJ1-2; tentatively, D is TRBD1 (6 bases). V was shortened by 4 bases and J by 8 bases, with 14 bases between the two germline ends. Germline V gene sequence: CDR1 GTSNPN, CDR2 SVGIG (reference sequence). The CDR3 length is 12 residues. CDR3 loop: CAWTRQVTGYTF. In DNA, the CDR3 is TGTGCCTGGACAAGACAGGTTACAGGCTACACCTTC.

The V call is TRBV21-1, the J call TRBJ1-2; the D segment call TRBD1 is taken from the table without a DNA check. TRBV21-1 is designated a pseudogene. CDR3 length equals 14 residues. The CDR3 sequence is CASSARRGRGGYTF. The CDR3 nucleotides are TGTGCCAGCAGCGCACGGAGGGGGCGAGGTGGCTACACCTTC.

This clone showed up just a few times. The rearrangement joins TRBV27 to TRBJ1-5; perhaps TRBD1 as D (5 bases). V was clipped by 2 bases and J by 2 bases, with 10 bases between them. Germline values: CDR1 MNHEY, CDR2 SMNVEV (reference sequence). The CDR3 has 15 amino acids. The CDR3 region is CASSLSRVGNQPQHF. The CDR3 DNA follows: TGTGCCAGCAGTTTAAGCAGGGTTGGCAATCAGCCCCAGCATTTT.

This clone appeared a single time. The chain carries TRBV7-2 and TRBJ2-3; D is perhaps TRBD2 (6 bases). The CDR3 length is 16 residues. The germline V and J ends were trimmed by 5 bases and 0 bases, with 15 bases remaining between them. CDR1 is SGHTA, CDR2 FQGNSA, per germline. Written as DNA, the CDR3 is TGTGCCAGCAGCCGTAAGGTCGGGACTAGCACAGATACGCAGTATTTT. It is translated as CASSRKVGTSTDTQYF.

The CDR3 protein is CASSLGDRSYEQYF. The CDR3 region has the DNA TGTGCCAGCAGCTTAGGGGACAGGAGTTACGAGCAGTACTTC. The chain recombines TRBV13 with TRBJ2-7; 7 nucleotides match TRBD1. V dropped 0 bases and J dropped 4; count of bases not matched to a gene: 3. Germline loops: CDR1 PRHDT, CDR2 FYEKMQ (reference sequence). CDR3 size: 14 residues. Variable domain in full (rest from reference TRBV13 and TRBJ2-7): AAGVIQSPRHLIKEKRETATLKCYPIPRHDTVYWYQQGPGQDPQFLISFYEKMQSDKGSIPDRFSAQQFSDYHSELNMSSLELGDSALYFCASSLGDRSYEQYFGPGTRLTVT.

The rearrangement joins TRBV3-1 (or the pseudogene TRBV3-2) to TRBJ1-1, with D uncertain. Germline assignment: CDR1 LGHDT and CDR2 YNNKEL (reference sequence). Trimming removed 1 base at V and 1 base at J, with 10 bases between. CDR3 length: 15 amino acids. CDR3 sequence reads: CASSQGVKQNTEAFF. The CDR3 DNA sequence: TGTGCCAGCAGCCAAGGTGTCAAGCAGAACACTGAAGCTTTCTTT.

The chain is built from TRBV7-2 and TRBJ1-2, with 7 bases lining up with TRBD1. CDR1 SGHTA and CDR2 FQGNSA come from the germline V gene. V lost 5 bases, J lost 5 bases, and 11 bases stayed unmatched. The CDR3 contains 15 residues. The CDR3 DNA is TGTGCCAGCAGCGCAACAGGGGCAGGGGGTTATGGCTACACCTTC. Protein: CASSATGAGGYGYTF.

The chain joins TRBV9 to TRBJ1-1; TRBD1 might be the D (6 bases). Germline V lookup: CDR1 SGDLS, CDR2 YYNGEE. This CDR3 contains 15 residues. V was pared by 4 bases and J by 5 bases, with 18 bases between. In DNA, the CDR3 is TGTGCCAGCAGCCTAACATCAGGGGCGAGGACTGAAGCTTTCTTT. Translating it yields CASSLTSGARTEAFF.

The genes are TRBV4-1 and TRBJ2-2, with 11 bases identical to TRBD1. Germline V lookup: CDR1 MGHRA, CDR2 YSYEKL. With V trimmed by 1 base and J by 5 bases, 6 bases remained unmatched. This CDR3 region has 17 residues. CDR3 sequence reads: CASSQAGGTGGTGELFF. In DNA, the CDR3 is TGCGCCAGCAGCCAAGCTGGGGGGACAGGGGGAACCGGGGAGCTGTTTTTT.

V usage is TRBV30 and J usage is TRBJ1-4; no reliable D call. Trimming left V 4 bases short and J 7 bases short, with 10 bases between. The germline gives CDR1 GTSNPN, CDR2 SVGIG (reference sequence). This CDR3 is 12 amino acids long. This chain's CDR3 is CAWNIFREKLFF. CDR3 nucleotides: TGTGCCTGGAACATATTTCGTGAAAAACTGTTTTTT.

The chain links TRBV28 to TRBJ1-1; a weak D match, TRBD1 (5 bases). Germline-derived CDR1 and CDR2 are MDHEN and SYDVKM. This CDR3 spans 13 amino acids. V was pared by 5 bases and J by 1 base, with 8 bases between. CDR3 in DNA: TGTGCCAGCAGTACGGGGGGGAACACTGAAGCTTTCTTT. It codes for CASSTGGNTEAFF.

The gene calls are TRBV19 and TRBJ2-1, with 7 nucleotides matching TRBD2. CDR1 and CDR2 from the germline V gene are LNHDA and SQIVND (reference sequence). With 0 bases clipped from V and 3 bases from J, the junction kept 5 bases outside the gene matches. The CDR3 length is 16 residues. The chain's CDR3 is CASSIDDRDYYNEQFF. CDR3 nucleotides: TGTGCCAGTAGTATAGATGACCGGGACTACTACAATGAGCAGTTCTTC. Full variable domain (remainder filled in from reference TRBV19 and TRBJ2-1): DGGITQSPKYLFRKEGQNVTLSCEQNLNHDAMYWYRQDPGQGLRLIYYSQIVNDFQKGDIAEGYSVSREKKESFPLTVTSAQKNPTAFYLCASSIDDRDYYNEQFFGPGTRLTVL.

The count of this clone is one. V and J are TRBV29-1 and TRBJ1-1; 8 nucleotides line up with TRBD1. The CDR3 totals 13 residues. The germline CDR1 and CDR2 sequences are SQVTM and ANQGSEA. V was clipped by 3 bases and J by 2 bases; unmatched bases: 2. The CDR3 DNA follows: TGCAGCGTTGACAGGGGGCTCAACACTGAAGCTTTCTTT. Translation gives CSVDRGLNTEAFF.

The chain combines TRBV28 with TRBJ2-5, with a tentative D call TRBD1 (5 bases). Germline loops: CDR1 MDHEN, CDR2 SYDVKM. The CDR3 is 15 residues long. V lost 0 bases and J lost 1, with 9 bases in between. The CDR3 DNA sequence: TGTGCCAGCAGTTTATGGACAGTTTCCCAAGAGACCCAGTACTTC. Its protein is CASSLWTVSQETQYF.

J is TRBJ2-2 and V is TRBV11-1; D possibly corresponds to TRBD2 (6 bases). CDR3 length equals 16 residues. V was trimmed by 2 bases and J by 4 bases, leaving 14 bases between them. CDR1 and CDR2 (germline): SGHAT, FQDESV (reference sequence). CDR3 amino acids: CASSLNAGITTGELFF. The CDR3 DNA is TGTGCCAGCAGCTTAAATGCGGGGATCACCACCGGGGAGCTGTTTTTT.

CDR3 sequence: CSVVRGPADEQYF. The CDR3 DNA sequence: TGCAGCGTTGTCAGGGGCCCCGCGGACGAGCAGTACTTC. V is TRBV29-1 and J is TRBJ2-7; D is possibly TRBD1 (6 bases). Trimming removed 4 bases at V and 5 bases at J, with 15 bases between. Germline V gene sequence: CDR1 SQVTM, CDR2 ANQGSEA. The CDR3 covers 13 residues.